The T cell receptor beta chain under discussion was sequenced for a study of OX40 agonist ivuxolimab in advanced cancers. At the level of the study: Of mixed ages from about 20 to 90 and averaging 60 years, the group was about 86% male. Three patients got partial responses; one had hepatocellular carcinoma and two had cutaneous melanoma. Study outcomes and limitations: There were, on average, more expanded clones in CD8+ T cells than in CD4+.

The repertoire was sequenced with immunoSEQ multiplex PCR; TCRdb's copy has only in-frame clones and lacks some. The sample carries some 42,000 clones, more than 80% recorded once. The table lists this clone with a few counts. Antigen unknown. The CDR3 sequence is 15 residues long. The germline V and J ends were trimmed by 5 bases and 6 bases, with 19 bases remaining between them. The sample in question was CD4+ or CD8+ T cells sorted from blood, obtained in a trial of the OX40 agonist ivuxolimab. The J gene is TRBJ1-2, the V gene TRBV23-1; D unresolved. TRBV23-1 is reported as an ORF; its role is uncertain. The origin of this receptor is an adult with an advanced solid tumor such as melanoma, head and neck, liver or kidney cancer. The CDR3 loop reads CASSVRTLVGHGYTF. DNA of the CDR3: TGCGCCAGCAGTGTTAGAACCCTCGTAGGGCATGGCTACACCTTC.